This TCR beta chain was documented in a study of cytomegalovirus exposure and HLA in healthy donors. General study findings and limits: In vitro work confirmed that a few CMV-associated chains recognize CMV antigens. Reports indicate that TCR beta sequences accurately predicted the HLA-A and HLA-B alleles of most subjects.

A remark on this clone: Its antigen is as yet unknown.

Vbeta (60) and Jbeta (13) primers were used in the PCR. The method was immunoSEQ multiplex PCR; TCRdb's version includes in-frame clones alone and lacks a portion of them. The repertoire holds fewer than 200,000 clones, with approximately 77% as singletons. The CDR3 has 15 residues. Germline V gene data show CDR1 as ENHRY and CDR2 as SYGVKD. V was pared by 4 bases and J by 4 bases, with 6 bases of the junction left unmatched. This chain joins TRBV10-3 and TRBJ2-3; 9 bases map to TRBD1. Specimen: PBMCs. This TCR was recovered from a female donor in good health and CMV-seronegative. The CDR3 DNA reads as TGTGCCATCAGTGTGGGACAGGGATTATCAGATACGCAGTATTTT. Translating gives CAISVGQGLSDTQYF.